The rows below give T cell receptor beta chains drawn from one sample of a study of metastatic and nonmetastatic thyroid tumors. TCRdb reanalyzed the PCR reads via MiXCR. The sample carries over 25,000 clones, about 19% recorded once. Specimen: blood. The receptors stem from a female donor with papillary thyroid cancer or a benign thyroid nodule (not recorded which). Some clones in this sample may be carry-over from other donors' samples. Both conserved end residues are part of each CDR3. A D gene is named only where the DNA matches it firmly. Clone size is shown for a subset of rows, as once, few, many or a class of expanded clone.

v_gene	d_gene	j_gene	abundance	CDR3aa
TRBV10-3	.	TRBJ1-2	many	CANSQNRERSYGYTF
TRBV10-1	.	TRBJ2-7	.	CASSETVYEQYF
TRBV11-2	TRBD2	TRBJ2-5	medium-sized	CASSLGHVAGVRETQYF
TRBV5-5	TRBD1	TRBJ2-2	once	CASSGGTGWNTGELFF
TRBV24-1	.	TRBJ1-2	few	CATSGQGGARGYTF
TRBV27	.	TRBJ1-1	many	CASSPTVNTEAFF
TRBV2	.	TRBJ1-2	few	CASSRGTEYYGYTF
TRBV29-1	TRBD2	TRBJ2-7	many	CSVGTSGTNEQYF
TRBV6-1	.	TRBJ2-5	.	CASSLYWEETQYF
TRBV6-1	TRBD1	TRBJ1-2	.	CASAFQGANGYTF
TRBV6-2/TRBV6-3	.	TRBJ2-2	few	CASSYTGYTGELFF
TRBV5-1	.	TRBJ1-6	.	CASSLLVDYNSPLHF
TRBV18	TRBD1	TRBJ1-2	many	CASSPPTGTGRGYTF
TRBV5-1	TRBD1	TRBJ2-1	many	CASSFPGGRYNEQFF
TRBV5-1	TRBD1	TRBJ1-1	many	CASSSRQGGTEAFF
TRBV7-3	.	TRBJ2-7	many	CASSPAAGSFYEQYF
TRBV20-1	.	TRBJ2-5	.	CSARVSRAQETQYF
TRBV5-1	TRBD2	TRBJ2-3	medium-sized	CASSLGLAGGAGTDTQYF
TRBV12-3/TRBV12-4	.	TRBJ2-7	.	CASRSGTPTYEQYF
TRBV10-2	.	TRBJ2-1	many	CASSDKSQREQFF
TRBV29-1	.	TRBJ2-7	many	CSVEGDTTYEQYF
TRBV5-4	.	TRBJ2-2	many	CASSLDRGTDTGELFF
TRBV4-1	.	TRBJ2-5	medium-sized	CASSQNQETQYF
TRBV3-1	TRBD2	TRBJ2-3	many	CASSPGLAGGADTQYF
TRBV18	.	TRBJ1-1	many	CASSPPGMNTEAFF
TRBV24-1	.	TRBJ2-3	.	CATSGGLSTGTQYF
TRBV10-3	TRBD1	TRBJ2-5	many	CAISDTTGGARETQYF
TRBV11-3	.	TRBJ1-3	many	CASSPVRTSPTIYF
TRBV6-1	.	TRBJ2-7	few	CASSVGTEKYEQYF
TRBV20-1	.	TRBJ2-3	many	CSALAVGDTQYF
TRBV4-1	.	TRBJ1-6	.	CASSQEDSSATNSPLHF
TRBV5-1	.	TRBJ2-4	many	CASSLENIQYF
TRBV6-1	.	TRBJ2-3	.	CASSDGDTQYF
TRBV6-1	.	TRBJ2-2	.	CASSRWTDVAGELFF
TRBV5-1	.	TRBJ1-6	.	CASSFGTENSPLHF
TRBV19	.	TRBJ2-4	many	CASSIIGPRAKNIQYF
TRBV9	TRBD1	TRBJ1-1	many	CASSATGVANTEAFF
TRBV20-1	.	TRBJ2-3	.	CSARDPVRQNTDTQYF
TRBV27	TRBD2	TRBJ2-2	few	CASSPSLLAGNTGELFF
TRBV28	TRBD2	TRBJ2-2	many	CASSISGGNTGELFF
TRBV10-3	TRBD2	TRBJ2-5	many	CAISAPRGGGKETQYF
TRBV29-1	.	TRBJ2-3	many	CSVVLIGTDTQYF
TRBV6-2/TRBV6-3	TRBD1	TRBJ1-2	few	CASSSGTGGDLRDYGYTF
TRBV6-2/TRBV6-3	.	TRBJ2-6	.	CASSSTNVLTF
TRBV20-1	.	TRBJ2-1	.	CSAFSPSRDQFF
TRBV7-2	TRBD2	TRBJ2-1	.	CASSISGRTVNNEQFF
TRBV29-1	TRBD1	TRBJ2-6	many	CSVATGRSGANVLTF
TRBV6-2/TRBV6-3	TRBD2	TRBJ2-5	.	CASSTWDYNQEAQYF
TRBV12-3/TRBV12-4	TRBD1	TRBJ2-7	many	CASSLEQGAYEQYF
TRBV25-1	.	TRBJ1-2	few	CASSEGGSGYTF
TRBV30	TRBD1	TRBJ1-1	.	CAWTPDRSTEAFF
TRBV6-1	.	TRBJ1-5	medium-sized	CASNRDTYSNQPQHF
TRBV7-8	.	TRBJ2-3	many	CASSLHSTDTQYF
TRBV6-4	.	TRBJ2-6	few	CASRVSGANVLTF